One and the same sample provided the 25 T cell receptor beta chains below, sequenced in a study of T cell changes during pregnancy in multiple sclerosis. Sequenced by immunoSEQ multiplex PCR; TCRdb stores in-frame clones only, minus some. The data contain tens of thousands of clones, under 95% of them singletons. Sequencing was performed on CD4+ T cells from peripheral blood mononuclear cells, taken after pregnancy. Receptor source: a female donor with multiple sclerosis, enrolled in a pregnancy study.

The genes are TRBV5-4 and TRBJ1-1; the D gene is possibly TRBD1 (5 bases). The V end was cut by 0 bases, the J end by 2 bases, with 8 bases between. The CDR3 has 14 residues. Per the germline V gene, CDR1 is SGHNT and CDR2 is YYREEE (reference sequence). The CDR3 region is CASSLARVNTEAFF. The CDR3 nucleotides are TGTGCCAGCAGCTTGGCCAGGGTAAACACTGAAGCTTTCTTT.

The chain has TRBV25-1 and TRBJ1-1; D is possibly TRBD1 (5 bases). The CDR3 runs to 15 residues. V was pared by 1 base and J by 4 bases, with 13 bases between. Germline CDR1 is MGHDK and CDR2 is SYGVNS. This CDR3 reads CASSESTPGGTEAFF. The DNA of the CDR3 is TGTGCCAGCAGTGAATCGACCCCCGGGGGCACTGAAGCTTTCTTT. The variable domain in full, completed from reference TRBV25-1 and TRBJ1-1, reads EADIYQTPRYLVIGTGKKITLECSQTMGHDKMYWYQQDPGMELHLIHYSYGVNSTEKGDLSSESTVSRIRTEHFPLTLESARPSHTSQYLCASSESTPGGTEAFFGQGTRLTVV.

The CDR3 nucleotides are TGTGCCAGTAGTATCGGGAGGGACAGGGGGGGACGTAATGAGCAGTTCTTC. Its protein product is CASSIGRDRGGRNEQFF. V usage is TRBV19 and J usage is TRBJ2-1, with 11 bases matching TRBD1. Trimming removed 3 bases from V and 7 bases from J; junction bases left unmatched: 11. Germline V CDR1 and CDR2: LNHDA, SQIVND (reference sequence). The CDR3 length is 17 residues.

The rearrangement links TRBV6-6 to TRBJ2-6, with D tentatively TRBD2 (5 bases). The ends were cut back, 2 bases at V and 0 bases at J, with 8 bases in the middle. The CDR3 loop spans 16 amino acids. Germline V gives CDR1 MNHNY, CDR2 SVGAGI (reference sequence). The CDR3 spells CASSYLTSSGANVLTF. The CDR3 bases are TGTGCCAGCAGTTACCTTACTAGCTCTGGGGCCAACGTCCTGACTTTC.

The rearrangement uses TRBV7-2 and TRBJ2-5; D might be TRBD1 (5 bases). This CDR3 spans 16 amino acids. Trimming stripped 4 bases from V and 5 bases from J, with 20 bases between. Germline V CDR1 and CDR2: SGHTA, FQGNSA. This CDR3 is CASSSAGIGAGETQYF. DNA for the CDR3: TGTGCCAGCAGCTCAGCTGGAATTGGGGCAGGGGAGACCCAGTACTTC. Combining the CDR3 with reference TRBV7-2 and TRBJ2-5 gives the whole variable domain GAGVSQSPSNKVTEKGKDVELRCDPISGHTALYWYRQSLGQGLEFLIYFQGNSAPDKSGLPSDRFSAERTGGSVSTLTIQRTQQEDSAVYLCASSSAGIGAGETQYFGPGTRLLVL.

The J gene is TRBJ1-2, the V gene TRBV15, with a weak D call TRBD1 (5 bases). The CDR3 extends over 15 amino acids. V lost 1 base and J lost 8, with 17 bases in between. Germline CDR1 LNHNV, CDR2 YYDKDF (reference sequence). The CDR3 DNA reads TGTGCCACCAGCAGAGCCCTGGCGGTGGAGGGGGGCTACACCTTC. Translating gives CATSRALAVEGGYTF.

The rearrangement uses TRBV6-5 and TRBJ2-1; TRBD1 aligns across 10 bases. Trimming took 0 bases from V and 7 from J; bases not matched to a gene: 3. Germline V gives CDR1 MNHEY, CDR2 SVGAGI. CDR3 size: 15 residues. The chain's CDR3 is CASSYSWDRGNEQFF. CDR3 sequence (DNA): TGTGCCAGCAGTTACTCGTGGGACAGGGGTAATGAGCAGTTCTTC.

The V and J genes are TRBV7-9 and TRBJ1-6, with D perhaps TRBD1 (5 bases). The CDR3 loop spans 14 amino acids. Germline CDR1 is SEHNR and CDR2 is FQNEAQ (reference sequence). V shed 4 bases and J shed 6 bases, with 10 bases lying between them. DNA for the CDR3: TGTGCCAGCAGCTATCAGGGATCTAATTCACCCCTCCACTTT. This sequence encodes CASSYQGSNSPLHF.

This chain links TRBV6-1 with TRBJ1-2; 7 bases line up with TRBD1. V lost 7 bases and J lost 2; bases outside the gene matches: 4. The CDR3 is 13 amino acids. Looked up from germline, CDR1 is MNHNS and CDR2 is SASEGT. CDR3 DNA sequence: TGTGCCAGCACTGTGACAGGGAACTATGGCTACACCTTC. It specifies CASTVTGNYGYTF.

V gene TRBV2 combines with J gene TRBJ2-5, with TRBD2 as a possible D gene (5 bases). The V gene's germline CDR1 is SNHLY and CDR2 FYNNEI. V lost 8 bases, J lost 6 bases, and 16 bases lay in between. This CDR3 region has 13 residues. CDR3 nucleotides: TGTGCCAGCTCGGGAAGGGCTTGGAAGACCCAGTACTTC. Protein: CASSGRAWKTQYF. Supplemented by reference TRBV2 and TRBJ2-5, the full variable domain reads EPEVTQTPSHQVTQMGQEVILRCVPISNHLYFYWYRQILGQKVEFLVSFYNNEISEKSEIFDDQFSVERPDGSNFTLKIRSTKLEDSAMYFCASSGRAWKTQYFGPGTRLLVL.

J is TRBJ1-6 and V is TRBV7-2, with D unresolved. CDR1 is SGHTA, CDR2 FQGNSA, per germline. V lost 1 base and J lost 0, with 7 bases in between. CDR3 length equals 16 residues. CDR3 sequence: CASSLGRSSYNSPLHF. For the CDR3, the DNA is TGTGCCAGCAGCTTAGGACGGAGCTCCTATAATTCACCCCTCCACTTT.

The CDR3 DNA follows: TGTGCCAGCTCATACGACAGAGATTCCTACGAGCAGTACTTC. It translates to CASSYDRDSYEQYF. The genes are TRBV18 and TRBJ2-7; possibly TRBD1 for D (5 bases). This CDR3 comprises 14 residues. The V end was cut by 5 bases, the J end by 1 base, with 12 bases between. In germline, CDR1 is KGHSH, CDR2 LQKENI.

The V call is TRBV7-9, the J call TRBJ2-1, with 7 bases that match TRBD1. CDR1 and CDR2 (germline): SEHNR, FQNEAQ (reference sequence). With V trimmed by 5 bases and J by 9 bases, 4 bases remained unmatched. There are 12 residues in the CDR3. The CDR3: CASSQTGTEQFF. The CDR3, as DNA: TGTGCCAGCAGCCAGACAGGGACTGAGCAGTTCTTC.

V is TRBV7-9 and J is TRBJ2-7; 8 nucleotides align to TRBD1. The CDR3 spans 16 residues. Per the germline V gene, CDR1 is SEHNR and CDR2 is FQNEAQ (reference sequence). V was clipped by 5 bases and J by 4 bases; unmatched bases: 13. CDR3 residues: CASSDDRQGRLYEQYF. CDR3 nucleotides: TGTGCCAGCAGCGACGATCGACAGGGGCGGCTGTACGAGCAGTACTTC.

Written as DNA, the CDR3 is TGCGCCAGCAGTTTGACAAGTTATGAAAAACTGTTTTTT. Its translation is CASSLTSYEKLFF. The gene calls are TRBV5-1 and TRBJ1-4; D remains ambiguous. The CDR3 runs 13 residues. V was trimmed by 5 bases and J by 6 bases, leaving 11 bases between them. CDR1 is SGHRS, CDR2 YFSETQ, per germline.

Written as DNA, the CDR3 is TGTGCCAGCAGCCCCCAGCGGGGGGGCCGGAAAGATACGCAGTATTTT. Residues: CASSPQRGGRKDTQYF. This chain joins TRBV7-2 and TRBJ2-3, with 10 bases lining up with TRBD2. CDR1 and CDR2 from the germline V gene are SGHTA and FQGNSA. V gave up 5 bases and J gave up 5 bases; unmatched junction bases: 10. This CDR3 is built from 16 residues.

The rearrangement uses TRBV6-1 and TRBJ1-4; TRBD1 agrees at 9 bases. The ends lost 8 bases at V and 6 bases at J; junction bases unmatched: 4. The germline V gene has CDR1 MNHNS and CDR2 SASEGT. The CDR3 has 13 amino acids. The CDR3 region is CASCRDRDEKLFF. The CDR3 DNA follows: TGTGCCAGCTGCCGGGACAGGGATGAAAAACTGTTTTTT.

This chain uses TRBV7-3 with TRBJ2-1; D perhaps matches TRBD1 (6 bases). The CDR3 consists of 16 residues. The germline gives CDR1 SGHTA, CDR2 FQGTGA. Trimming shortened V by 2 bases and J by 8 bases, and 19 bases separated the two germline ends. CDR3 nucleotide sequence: TGTGCCAGCAGCTTACTCGGACAGTCGCCGGGCGATGAGCAGTTCTTC. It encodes CASSLLGQSPGDEQFF.

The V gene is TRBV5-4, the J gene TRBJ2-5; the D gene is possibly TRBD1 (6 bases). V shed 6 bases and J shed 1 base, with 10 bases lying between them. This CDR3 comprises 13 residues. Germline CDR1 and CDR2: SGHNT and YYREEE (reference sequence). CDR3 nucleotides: TGTGCCAGCAACGGACAGTCCCAAGAGACCCAGTACTTC. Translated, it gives CASNGQSQETQYF.

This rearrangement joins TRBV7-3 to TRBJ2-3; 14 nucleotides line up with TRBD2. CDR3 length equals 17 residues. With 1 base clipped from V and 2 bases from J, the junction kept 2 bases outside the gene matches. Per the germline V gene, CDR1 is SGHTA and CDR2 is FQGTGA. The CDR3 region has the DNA TGTGCCAGCAGCTTAAGGACTAGCGGGGGGTCCACAGATACGCAGTATTTT. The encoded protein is CASSLRTSGGSTDTQYF.

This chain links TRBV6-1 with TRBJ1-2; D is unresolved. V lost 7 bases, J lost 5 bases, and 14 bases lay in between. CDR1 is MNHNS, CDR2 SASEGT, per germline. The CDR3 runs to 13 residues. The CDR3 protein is CASTANGDYGYTF. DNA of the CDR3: TGTGCCAGCACCGCGAACGGGGATTATGGCTACACCTTC.

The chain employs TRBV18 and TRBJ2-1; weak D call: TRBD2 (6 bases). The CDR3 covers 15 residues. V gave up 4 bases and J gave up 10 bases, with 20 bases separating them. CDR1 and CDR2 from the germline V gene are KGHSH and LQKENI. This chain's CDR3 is CASSLWDSGIGEQFF. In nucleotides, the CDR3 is TGTGCCAGCTCACTTTGGGACTCGGGGATTGGGGAGCAGTTCTTC. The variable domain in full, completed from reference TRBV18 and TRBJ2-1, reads NAGVMQNPRHLVRRRGQEARLRCSPMKGHSHVYWYRQLPEEGLKFMVYLQKENIIDESGMPKERFSAEFPKEGPSILRIQQVVRGDSAAYFCASSLWDSGIGEQFFGPGTRLTVL.

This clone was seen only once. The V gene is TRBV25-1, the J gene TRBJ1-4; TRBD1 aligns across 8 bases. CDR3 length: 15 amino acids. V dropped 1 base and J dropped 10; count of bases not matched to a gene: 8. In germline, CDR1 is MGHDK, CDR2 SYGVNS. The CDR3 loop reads CASSESTAGGGKLFF. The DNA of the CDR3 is TGTGCCAGCAGTGAATCCACTGCAGGGGGCGGAAAACTGTTTTTT.

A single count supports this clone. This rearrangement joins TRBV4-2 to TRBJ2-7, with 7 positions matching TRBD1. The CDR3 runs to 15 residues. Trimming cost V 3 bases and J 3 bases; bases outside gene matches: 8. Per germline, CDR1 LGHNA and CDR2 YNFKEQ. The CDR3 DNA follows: TGTGCCAGCAGCCACCCGGGACAGAGAATCTACGAGCAGTACTTC. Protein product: CASSHPGQRIYEQYF.

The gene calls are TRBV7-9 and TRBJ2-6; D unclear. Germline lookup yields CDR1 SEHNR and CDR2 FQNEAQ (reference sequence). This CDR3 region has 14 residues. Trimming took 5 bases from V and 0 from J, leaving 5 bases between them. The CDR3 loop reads CASSTPSGANVLTF. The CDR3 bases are TGTGCCAGCAGCACTCCCTCTGGGGCCAACGTCCTGACTTTC. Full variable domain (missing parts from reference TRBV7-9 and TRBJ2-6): DTGVSQNPRHKITKRGQNVTFRCDPISEHNRLYWYRQTLGQGPEFLTYFQNEAQLEKSRLLSDRFSAERPKGSFSTLEIQRTEQGDSAMYLCASSTPSGANVLTFGAGSRLTVL.